This T cell receptor (beta chain) came from a study of blood T cell repertoires in COVID-19. Turning to the study itself: COVID-19 samples from acute and convalescent phases originated in the United States, Italy and Spain. PBMCs, B-cell-depleted T cells, or T cells were the source of the cDNA or gDNA that made up the material.

How the authors handled the data: Nucleated cell number was recorded as an estimate derived from reference gene primer amplification. Sequenced by immunoSEQ multiplex PCR; TCRdb stores in-frame clones only, minus some. V and J calls plus clone size are reproduced from that table; the DNA served to infer D and trimming. This sample has about 290,000 clones; just under 85% occur once, and the top ten carry 4.1%. CDR1 and CDR2 from the germline V gene are SQVTM and ANQGSEA. This CDR3 spans 13 amino acids. The V gene end was trimmed by 4 bases and the J gene end by 6 bases; junction bases not matched to a gene: 3.

The source of this sequence is a woman between 50 and 59 years old with active or convalescent COVID-19. Sequences were obtained from peripheral blood. V is TRBV29-1 and J is TRBJ2-3; 11 nucleotides line up with TRBD1. The CDR3: CSVAGQGADTQYF. The CDR3 bases are TGCAGCGTTGCTGGACAGGGGGCCGATACGCAGTATTTT.